Following are 28 T cell receptor beta chains from one sample sequenced in a study of blood T cell repertoires in COVID-19 (dated by TCRdb to about 2020). Library generation was performed with the immunoSEQ multiplex PCR assay. TCRdb took this table from immuneACCESS and kept in-frame rearrangements with V and J called. Such tables lack part of the clones; where checked against another copy, unresolved V genes explain under half of the gap, and the rest is unexplained. Within this sample are under 200,000 clones, with 75% to 90% of them counted one time only. Around 0.77% of the sample goes to the ten largest clones. The specimen sequenced was PBMCs or T cells enriched from blood (not recorded which). The source is a woman younger than 35 who had recovered from COVID-19.

For this clone: Other DNA sequences of this sample code for an identical CDR3. This chain connects TRBV10-3 to TRBJ1-1; TRBD1 matches at 10 bases. The J segment lost 3 bases and the V segment lost 6 bases, leaving 1 base of the junction unmatched. This CDR3 has 13 amino acids. From germline, CDR1 is ENHRY and CDR2 SYGVKD. CDR3: CAISGTGDTEAFF. For the CDR3, the DNA is TGTGCCATCAGCGGGACAGGGGACACTGAAGCTTTCTTT.

This chain uses TRBV7-9 with TRBJ2-7; maybe TRBD2 (6 bases). CDR1 SEHNR and CDR2 FQNEAQ come from the germline V gene (reference sequence). The CDR3 consists of 14 residues. Trimming took off 5 bases at V and 11 bases at J, with 22 bases between the two ends. CDR3 nucleotides: TGTGCCAGCAGCAGAAGTGGAGCGGGTGAAGGAAAGTACTTC. Translating it yields CASSRSGAGEGKYF.

The gene calls are TRBV28 and TRBJ2-1; tentatively, D is TRBD1 (5 bases). The CDR3 covers 12 residues. CDR1 is MDHEN, CDR2 SYDVKM, per germline. V was shortened by 6 bases and J by 9 bases, with 12 bases between the two germline ends. CDR3 sequence: CASSNQRGEQFF. The CDR3 region has the DNA TGTGCCAGCAGCAACCAAAGGGGTGAGCAGTTCTTC.

This rearrangement joins TRBV6-1 to TRBJ1-2, with a tentative D call TRBD1 (6 bases). This CDR3 region has 16 residues. The germline V and J ends were trimmed by 2 bases and 4 bases, with 17 bases remaining between them. In germline, CDR1 is MNHNS, CDR2 SASEGT. The DNA of the CDR3 is TGTGCCAGCAGTGAAAAGCCAGGGGTGGCGGGCTATGGCTACACCTTC. Translated, it gives CASSEKPGVAGYGYTF.

The rearrangement joins TRBV6-4 to TRBJ2-1; the match to TRBD2 covers 9 bases. The J segment lost 8 bases and the V segment lost 4 bases, leaving 12 bases of the junction unmatched. There are 16 residues in the CDR3. Germline-derived CDR1 and CDR2 are MRHNA and SNTAGT. The CDR3 reads CASSAEGASGIDEQFF. CDR3 DNA sequence: TGTGCCAGCAGTGCGGAGGGGGCTAGCGGGATCGATGAGCAGTTCTTC.

The chain employs TRBV18 and TRBJ2-2; D might be TRBD2 (6 bases). V was clipped by 3 bases and J by 1 base, with 6 bases between them. The CDR3 spans 14 residues. Germline lookup yields CDR1 KGHSH and CDR2 LQKENI. The CDR3, as DNA: TGTGCCAGCTCACCGGGGGGGAACACCGGGGAGCTGTTTTTT. Translated, it gives CASSPGGNTGELFF.

The chain is built from TRBV6-5 and TRBJ1-1; D may be TRBD1 (5 bases). The CDR3 is 14 residues long. The germline V gene encodes CDR1 MNHEY and CDR2 SVGAGI. The V gene lost 6 bases and the J gene lost 4 bases, with 15 bases spanning the gap. The CDR3 is CASRTTGGITEAFF. In nucleotides, the CDR3 is TGTGCCAGCAGGACTACGGGGGGAATCACTGAAGCTTTCTTT.

The CDR3 reads CASSQEAVIYSPLHF. For the CDR3, the DNA is TGTGCCAGCAGCCAAGAAGCCGTGATATATTCACCCCTCCACTTT. This chain uses TRBV4-2 with TRBJ1-6; the D is unclear. With 0 bases removed from V and 8 bases from J, the gap between germline ends came to 11 bases. CDR3 size: 15 residues. Germline V lookup: CDR1 LGHNA, CDR2 YNFKEQ.

J is TRBJ2-2 and V is TRBV15, with 10 positions matching TRBD2. Germline CDR1 reads LNHNV; CDR2 reads YYDKDF (reference sequence). This CDR3 is 15 amino acids long. Trimming took 1 base from V and 6 from J; bases not matched to a gene: 2. The CDR3 sequence: CATSRVLAGAGELFF. As DNA, the CDR3 is TGTGCCACCAGCAGAGTCCTAGCGGGAGCCGGGGAGCTGTTTTTT.

This clone was seen just once. The chain is built from TRBV10-1 and TRBJ2-7; unclear D gene. Germline V gene data show CDR1 as WNHNN and CDR2 as SYGVQD (reference sequence). V lost 2 bases and J lost 8, with 16 bases in between. The length of the CDR3 is 14 residues. CDR3 sequence reads: CASSELVTPSQQYF. DNA for the CDR3: TGCGCCAGCAGTGAGCTAGTGACCCCATCCCAGCAGTACTTC.

The chain uses TRBV5-8 and TRBJ2-1, with D maybe TRBD2 (6 bases). The CDR3 length is 16 residues. Trimming pared 0 bases from V and 3 bases from J, leaving 13 bases between. The germline CDR1 and CDR2 sequences are SGHTS and YDEGEE. In nucleotides, the CDR3 is TGTGCCAGCAGCTTGGGAGCGGGTCTGAACTACAATGAGCAGTTCTTC. This gives the protein CASSLGAGLNYNEQFF.

This chain connects TRBV9 to TRBJ2-3, with D maybe TRBD2 (6 bases). This CDR3 contains 14 residues. V gave up 0 bases and J gave up 4 bases, with 9 bases separating them. In germline, CDR1 is SGDLS, CDR2 YYNGEE. This CDR3 reads CASSVDREADTQYF. DNA of the CDR3: TGTGCCAGCAGCGTAGATAGGGAGGCAGATACGCAGTATTTT.

The chain carries TRBV5-4 and TRBJ1-4; D is unresolved. The CDR3 has 14 amino acids. The germline gives CDR1 SGHNT, CDR2 YYREEE (reference sequence). The V gene lost 4 bases and the J gene lost 7 bases, with 14 bases spanning the gap. The CDR3 spells CASSPGSGAEKLFF. In DNA form, the CDR3 reads TGTGCCAGCAGCCCCGGTTCGGGTGCTGAAAAACTGTTTTTT.

V is TRBV6-5 and J is TRBJ1-1, with 9 positions matching TRBD1. This CDR3 contains 13 residues. The trim removed 7 bases at V and 6 bases at J, leaving 6 bases unmatched. Germline values: CDR1 MNHEY, CDR2 SVGAGI. CDR3 nucleotide sequence: TGTGCCAGCAAGATACAGGGGGCTTCTGAAGCTTTCTTT. Translation gives CASKIQGASEAFF.

The chain couples TRBV18 to TRBJ2-1, with 8 bases lining up with TRBD1. The germline gives CDR1 KGHSH, CDR2 LQKENI. The V and J ends lost 4 bases and 5 bases, in that order; junction bases with no gene match: 4. The CDR3 runs to 14 residues. CDR3 region: CASSHTTGDNEQFF. As DNA, the CDR3 is TGTGCCAGCTCACACACGACAGGGGACAATGAGCAGTTCTTC.

The chain is built from TRBV27 and TRBJ2-7; 7 bases agree with TRBD2. Per germline, CDR1 MNHEY and CDR2 SMNVEV (reference sequence). V lost 3 bases, J lost 6 bases, and 8 bases stayed unmatched. This CDR3 region has 14 residues. CDR3 DNA sequence: TGTGCCAGCAGTTTTGGTGCGGGAGCGGGCGAGCAGTACTTC. It specifies CASSFGAGAGEQYF.

The chain links TRBV28 to TRBJ1-6; 8 bases are a match to TRBD1. Unmatched junction bases numbered 9, after V lost 4 bases and J lost 10 bases. CDR3 length: 15 amino acids. Germline assignment: CDR1 MDHEN and CDR2 SYDVKM. Here the CDR3 reads CASSSDRGRSSPLHF. Here the CDR3 DNA reads TGTGCCAGCAGTTCTGACAGGGGACGCAGCTCACCCCTCCACTTT.

The CDR3 reads CASSSGIGTVPRAAYGYTF. For the CDR3, the DNA is TGTGCCAGCTCCTCAGGGATCGGGACAGTACCTCGAGCTGCCTATGGCTACACCTTC. V is TRBV18 and J is TRBJ1-2; 7 nucleotides agree with TRBD1. Germline V CDR1 and CDR2: KGHSH, LQKENI. Trimming removed 6 bases from V and 4 bases from J; junction bases left unmatched: 23. This CDR3 comprises 19 residues.

For this clone: A read error is possible here, since a much larger clone lies one base away. The same CDR3 also results from other DNA sequences found in this sample. This chain connects TRBV29-1 to TRBJ1-1; D might be TRBD1 (5 bases). The germline CDR1 and CDR2 sequences are SQVTM and ANQGSEA. V lost 6 bases to trimming and J lost 4 bases, with 12 bases between them. This CDR3 is built from 12 residues. The CDR3 region has the DNA TGCAGCGTCGTCGGGGGGGGCACTGAAGCTTTCTTT. This encodes CSVVGGGTEAFF.

The CDR3 loop is CASIRGRAGARNEQFF. The CDR3 nucleotides are TGTGCCAGCATACGGGGTAGAGCGGGAGCCCGCAATGAGCAGTTCTTC. This chain connects TRBV7-9 to TRBJ2-1; TRBD2 matches at 8 bases. The germline gives CDR1 SEHNR, CDR2 FQNEAQ (reference sequence). The V gene end was trimmed by 7 bases and the J gene end by 6 bases; junction bases not matched to a gene: 14. This CDR3 has 16 residues.

This clone appeared once. The DNA of the CDR3 is TGTGCCAGCAGTGAAAGGGGGGGTCCCAATGAGCAGTTCTTC. Translation gives CASSERGGPNEQFF. The genes are TRBV2 and TRBJ2-1, with TRBD2 as a possible D gene (7 bases). This CDR3 is 14 amino acids long. The V gene lost 2 bases and the J gene lost 6 bases, with 11 bases spanning the gap. Germline assignment: CDR1 SNHLY and CDR2 FYNNEI.

This rearrangement joins TRBV30 to TRBJ1-2; D is unclear. Germline CDR1 and CDR2: GTSNPN and SVGIG (reference sequence). The CDR3 length is 16 residues. V dropped 6 bases and J dropped 4 bases, with 24 bases sitting between them. The CDR3 spells CACLPGSFSAFYGYTF. CDR3 bases: TGTGCCTGCCTTCCCGGGAGCTTTTCTGCTTTCTATGGCTACACCTTC.

This chain's CDR3 is CASTFRRRDPDNEQFF. Here the CDR3 DNA reads TGTGCCAGCACTTTTCGCCGGAGGGACCCGGACAATGAGCAGTTCTTC. V gene TRBV28 combines with J gene TRBJ2-1; tentatively, D is TRBD2 (6 bases). The CDR3 extends over 16 amino acids. CDR1 and CDR2 from the germline V gene are MDHEN and SYDVKM. V was pared by 7 bases and J by 5 bases, with 21 bases between.

This clone appeared a single time. This chain uses TRBV23-1 with TRBJ2-7, with 7 bases matching TRBD2. Being an ORF, TRBV23-1 has a function that is uncertain. V lost 0 bases to trimming and J lost 1 base; unmatched junction nucleotides: 9. CDR3 length: 17 residues. The DNA for the CDR3 is TGCGCCAGCAGTCAATCGGTCCTAGCGGCCCCTTCCTACGAGCAGTACTTC. Amino acids: CASSQSVLAAPSYEQYF.

This chain links TRBV28 with TRBJ1-6; D not certain. CDR1 and CDR2 from the germline V gene are MDHEN and SYDVKM. CDR3 length equals 15 residues. V lost 2 bases and J 4 bases, leaving 9 bases between the germline ends. The CDR3 loop is CASSLSHRYNSPLHF. CDR3 coding DNA: TGTGCCAGCAGTTTAAGCCACAGATATAATTCACCCCTCCACTTT. The full variable domain, completed using reference TRBV28 and TRBJ1-6, is DVKVTQSSRYLVKRTGEKVFLECVQDMDHENMFWYRQDPGLGLRLIYFSYDVKMKEKGDIPEGYSVSREKKERFSLILESASTNQTSMYLCASSLSHRYNSPLHFGNGTRLTVT.

This chain links TRBV7-8 with TRBJ1-4; D is unresolved. The germline CDR1 and CDR2 sequences are SGHVS and FQNEAQ. V was cut by 2 bases and J by 3 bases, with 4 bases left in between. CDR3 length: 13 residues. DNA of the CDR3: TGTGCCAGCAGCTTATCGGCTAATGAAAAACTGTTTTTT. It encodes CASSLSANEKLFF.

The count of this clone is one. The V call is TRBV6-8, the J call TRBJ2-2, with 11 bases lining up with TRBD2. V lost 6 bases to trimming and J lost 2 bases; unmatched junction nucleotides: 8. This CDR3 is built from 17 residues. The germline V gene encodes CDR1 MNHGY and CDR2 SAAAGT. The CDR3 region has the DNA TGTGCCAGCAGCCCTCCTACTAGCGGGAGTAACACCGGGGAGCTGTTTTTT. Its translation: CASSPPTSGSNTGELFF.

The DNA of the CDR3 is TGTGCCAGCAGTGAAGATTACTTTCCAGGGCGCGAGCAGTACTTC. It codes for CASSEDYFPGREQYF. The chain uses TRBV6-1 and TRBJ2-7; TRBD1 is a possible D gene (5 bases). The CDR3 consists of 15 residues. V gave up 1 base and J gave up 6 bases, with 16 bases separating them. Looked up from germline, CDR1 is MNHNS and CDR2 is SASEGT.